The next 27 T cell receptor beta chains were all read from a single sample in a study of blood T cell repertoires in COVID-19. Clones were sequenced by immunoSEQ multiplex PCR, and TCRdb holds only the in-frame ones, with some missing. Altogether about 89,000 clones are present, about 80% being singletons, with the ten largest covering about 19%. The source material was peripheral blood. Receptors originate from a woman older than 75 with acute or convalescent COVID-19.

This chain joins TRBV5-1 and TRBJ1-4; maybe TRBD1 (6 bases). Germline V lookup: CDR1 SGHRS, CDR2 YFSETQ. The CDR3 is 16 amino acids. V shed 1 base and J shed 8 bases, with 18 bases lying between them. The CDR3 DNA follows: TGCGCCAGCAGCTTGTCCCCAGTCGGGCAGGGGGAAAAACTGTTTTTT. Its protein is CASSLSPVGQGEKLFF.

This clone showed up just a few times. J is TRBJ1-6 and V is TRBV3-1 (or the pseudogene TRBV3-2); 7 bases match TRBD1. With 1 base clipped from V and 7 bases from J, the junction kept 7 bases outside the gene matches. This CDR3 is built from 16 residues. Germline V CDR1 and CDR2: LGHDT, YNNKEL (reference sequence). CDR3 loop: CASSQGSGRGNSPLHF. As DNA, the CDR3 is TGTGCCAGCAGCCAAGGTTCCGGCAGGGGGAATTCACCCCTCCACTTT.

This clone was seen a handful of times. This rearrangement joins TRBV7-3 to TRBJ2-2; D call uncertain. CDR1 is SGHTA, CDR2 FQGTGA, per germline. Trimming stripped 5 bases from V and 0 bases from J, with 13 bases between. There are 16 residues in the CDR3. The CDR3 loop is CASSGKLGPNTGELFF. CDR3 DNA: TGTGCCAGCAGCGGAAAACTGGGCCCGAACACCGGGGAGCTGTTTTTT. The complete variable domain, with remaining parts taken from reference TRBV7-3 and TRBJ2-2, reads GAGVSQTPSNKVTEKGKYVELRCDPISGHTALYWYRQSLGQGPEFLIYFQGTGAADDSGLPNDRFFAVRPEGSVSTLKIQRTERGDSAVYLCASSGKLGPNTGELFFGEGSRLTVL.

The chain joins TRBV7-9 to TRBJ1-1, with TRBD1 matching 7 bases. This CDR3 contains 16 residues. In germline, CDR1 is SEHNR, CDR2 FQNEAQ (reference sequence). The J segment lost 4 bases and the V segment lost 5 bases, leaving 13 bases of the junction unmatched. The CDR3 DNA is TGTGCCAGCAGCGCCCCTCGCAGGGGGGTGGGCACTGAAGCTTTCTTT. Its translation: CASSAPRRGVGTEAFF.

This clone was counted only a few times. The rearrangement links TRBV12-5 to TRBJ2-3; TRBD2 matches at 14 bases. Germline CDR1 LGHNT, CDR2 FRNRAP. The CDR3 length is 18 residues. With 9 bases clipped from V and 2 bases from J, the junction kept 13 bases outside the gene matches. The CDR3 coding sequence is TGTGCTAGCTCAATCGGGACTAGCGGGGGAATCTCCACAGATACGCAGTATTTT. It encodes CASSIGTSGGISTDTQYF.

The rearrangement uses TRBV5-4 and TRBJ1-2; maybe TRBD1 (5 bases). The CDR3 is 14 residues long. CDR1 SGHNT and CDR2 YYREEE come from the germline V gene (reference sequence). Trimming took off 4 bases at V and 2 bases at J, with 12 bases between the two ends. The CDR3, as DNA: TGTGCCAGCAGCCCTTCCCGACAGAACTATGGCTACACCTTC. This translates into CASSPSRQNYGYTF.

The chain joins TRBV21-1 to TRBJ1-6. TRBV21-1 is classified as a pseudogene. The CDR3 covers 12 residues. The CDR3 loop reads CASIQVRSPLHF. In nucleotides, the CDR3 is TGTGCCAGCATCCAAGTCCGGTCACCCCTCCACTTT.

This clone was counted many times. The rearrangement links TRBV7-9 to TRBJ2-7; perhaps TRBD1 as D (5 bases). The CDR3 totals 12 residues. The ends were cut back, 3 bases at V and 4 bases at J, with 7 bases in the middle. CDR1 and CDR2 from the germline V gene are SEHNR and FQNEAQ (reference sequence). The DNA for the CDR3 is TGTGCCAGCAGCTTTACAGGATACGAGCAGTACTTC. Translation: CASSFTGYEQYF.

V gene TRBV5-1 combines with J gene TRBJ1-5; D is ambiguous. Trimming shortened V by 5 bases and J by 1 base, and 13 bases separated the two germline ends. Germline V gene lookup returns CDR1 SGHRS and CDR2 YFSETQ. This CDR3 is 15 amino acids long. The CDR3 DNA sequence: TGCGCCAGCAGTGCTATCTCGGGGAGCAATCAGCCCCAGCATTTT. Its translation is CASSAISGSNQPQHF.

The rearrangement links TRBV4-2 to TRBJ2-7; tentatively, D is TRBD1 (6 bases). Germline CDR1 reads LGHNA; CDR2 reads YNFKEQ. The length of the CDR3 is 13 residues. The V end was cut by 3 bases, the J end by 7 bases, with 13 bases between. CDR3 coding DNA: TGTGCCAGCAGCCACGAATATGACAGGGAGCAGTACTTC. Translation: CASSHEYDREQYF.

This clone was found a few times. V gene TRBV11-3 combines with J gene TRBJ2-1; the match to TRBD2 covers 8 bases. V lost 4 bases to trimming and J lost 0 bases; unmatched junction nucleotides: 2. There are 15 residues in the CDR3. Germline CDR1 reads SGHNT; CDR2 reads YENEEA. The DNA for the CDR3 is TGTGCCAGCAGCTCGGCGGGGGGCTCCTACAATGAGCAGTTCTTC. It encodes CASSSAGGSYNEQFF.

The CDR3 spells CASSPFVTGDYGYTF. CDR3 nucleotide sequence: TGTGCCAGCTCACCATTTGTAACAGGGGACTATGGCTACACCTTC. The chain is built from TRBV18 and TRBJ1-2; TRBD1 aligns across 7 bases. Germline CDR1 and CDR2: KGHSH and LQKENI. With 2 bases clipped from V and 3 bases from J, the junction kept 6 bases outside the gene matches. There are 15 residues in the CDR3.

This chain uses TRBV24-1 with TRBJ2-7; 10 bases agree with TRBD1. V shed 5 bases and J 5 bases; nucleotides not matched to a gene: 8. The length of the CDR3 is 15 residues. CDR1 and CDR2 (germline): KGHDR, SFDVKD. The chain's CDR3 is CATSAGGTGEDEQYF. The CDR3 region has the DNA TGTGCCACCAGTGCAGGTGGGACAGGGGAAGACGAGCAGTACTTC.

J is TRBJ2-2 and V is TRBV4-1; possibly TRBD1 for D (6 bases). CDR1 and CDR2 from the germline V gene are MGHRA and YSYEKL. V lost 0 bases, J lost 5 bases, and 7 bases lay in between. The CDR3 spans 14 residues. In DNA, the CDR3 is TGCGCCAGCAGCCAAGAACAGGGTACCGGGGAGCTGTTTTTT. This codes for CASSQEQGTGELFF.

The chain recombines TRBV10-1 with TRBJ2-1; D may be TRBD2 (5 bases). Germline V CDR1 and CDR2: WNHNN, SYGVQD (reference sequence). V was cut by 6 bases and J by 8 bases, with 14 bases left in between. CDR3 length equals 13 residues. This CDR3 is CASRSGTGYEQFF. For the CDR3, the DNA is TGCGCCAGCAGGAGTGGCACGGGATATGAGCAGTTCTTC.

The chain has TRBV3-1 (or the pseudogene TRBV3-2) and TRBJ2-7; possible D gene TRBD2, 6 bases. Germline assignment: CDR1 LGHDT and CDR2 YNNKEL (reference sequence). V dropped 7 bases and J dropped 5 bases, with 9 bases sitting between them. CDR3 length: 11 amino acids. The CDR3 sequence: CASTRGDEQYF. The DNA of the CDR3 is TGTGCCAGCACACGCGGGGACGAGCAGTACTTC.

This clone was seen once. Other nucleotide sequences from this sample produce the same CDR3. The chain links TRBV18 to TRBJ2-7; 7 positions match TRBD1. The V segment lost 3 bases and the J segment 0 bases; nucleotides outside the gene matches: 2. The CDR3 runs to 14 residues. Per the germline V gene, CDR1 is KGHSH and CDR2 is LQKENI. CDR3 bases: TGTGCCAGCTCACCCGGGACAGTCTCCTACGAGCAGTACTTC. Protein sequence: CASSPGTVSYEQYF.

A single count supports this clone. The V and J genes are TRBV4-1 and TRBJ1-2, with D possibly matching TRBD1 (5 bases). This CDR3 has 13 residues. Trimming stripped 0 bases from V and 9 bases from J, with 11 bases between. Per germline, CDR1 MGHRA and CDR2 YSYEKL. DNA for the CDR3: TGCGCCAGCAGCCAAGAGAGGCAGGGTAGCTACACCTTC. As protein: CASSQERQGSYTF.

V and J are TRBV5-1 and TRBJ1-1, with D maybe TRBD1 (5 bases). This CDR3 spans 13 amino acids. Trimming stripped 4 bases from V and 3 bases from J, with 10 bases between. Germline values: CDR1 SGHRS, CDR2 YFSETQ. CDR3 amino acids: CASSGASYTEAFF. CDR3 nucleotide sequence: TGCGCCAGCAGCGGGGCAAGTTACACTGAAGCTTTCTTT.

The J gene is TRBJ1-1, the V gene TRBV25-1; D not resolved. Germline V gives CDR1 MGHDK, CDR2 SYGVNS. Trimming took off 3 bases at V and 4 bases at J, with 15 bases between the two ends. This CDR3 contains 15 residues. CDR3 nucleotide sequence: TGTGCCAGCAGTGACAGGACGGGGTATCGCACTGAAGCTTTCTTT. Translating it yields CASSDRTGYRTEAFF.

The chain employs TRBV15 and TRBJ1-3; TRBD1 matches at 7 bases. The CDR3 contains 17 residues. Germline V gives CDR1 LNHNV, CDR2 YYDKDF (reference sequence). With 1 base clipped from V and 4 bases from J, the junction kept 10 bases outside the gene matches. The CDR3 nucleotides are TGTGCCACCAGCAGAGCGATTAATACAGGGGACGGAAACACCATATATTTT. Translated: CATSRAINTGDGNTIYF.

The V and J genes are TRBV5-6 and TRBJ2-6; D gene uncertain. The CDR3 contains 15 residues. From germline, CDR1 is SGHDT and CDR2 YYEEEE. The V and J ends lost 1 base and 3 bases respectively, with 8 bases between them. DNA of the CDR3: TGTGCCAGCAGCTTGCGGTCTGGTGGGGCCAACGTCCTGACTTTC. Protein: CASSLRSGGANVLTF.

The chain joins TRBV24-1 to TRBJ2-5, with TRBD2 matching 7 bases. V lost 2 bases and J lost 2; bases outside the gene matches: 13. The V gene's germline CDR1 is KGHDR and CDR2 SFDVKD. CDR3 length: 18 amino acids. The CDR3 here is CATSDSTPTSGAQETQYF. CDR3 nucleotides: TGTGCCACCAGTGATTCGACGCCGACCAGCGGGGCTCAAGAGACCCAGTACTTC.

The J gene is TRBJ2-4, the V gene TRBV29-1; 7 bases agree with TRBD1. Trimming cost V 3 bases and J 4 bases; bases outside gene matches: 3. The CDR3 is 13 amino acids. Per the germline V gene, CDR1 is SQVTM and CDR2 is ANQGSEA. The chain's CDR3 is CSVDAGGKNIQYF. CDR3 sequence (DNA): TGCAGCGTTGACGCAGGGGGAAAAAACATTCAGTACTTC. The full variable domain, with the rest looked up from reference TRBV29-1 and TRBJ2-4, is SAVISQKPSRDICQRGTSLTIQCQVDSQVTMMFWYRQQPGQSLTLIATANQGSEATYESGFVIDKFPISRPNLTFSTLTVSNMSPEDSSIYLCSVDAGGKNIQYFGAGTRLSVL.

The chain recombines TRBV9 with TRBJ1-2; TRBD1 aligns across 10 bases. Germline values: CDR1 SGDLS, CDR2 YYNGEE. V was clipped by 0 bases and J by 4 bases; unmatched bases: 6. This CDR3 spans 16 amino acids. CDR3 loop: CASSVAPGQGIYGYTF. CDR3 DNA: TGTGCCAGCAGCGTAGCCCCGGGACAGGGGATCTATGGCTACACCTTC.

This clone was counted once. This chain links TRBV5-1 with TRBJ2-1, with 14 bases aligning to TRBD2. V was pared by 3 bases and J by 4 bases, with 3 bases of the junction left unmatched. The CDR3 length is 16 residues. The germline V gene has CDR1 SGHRS and CDR2 YFSETQ. CDR3 sequence (DNA): TGCGCCAGCAGCTCGGGACTAGCGGGGGTGTACAATGAGCAGTTCTTC. Its translation: CASSSGLAGVYNEQFF.

The chain recombines TRBV18 with TRBJ2-3; 9 nucleotides match TRBD1. Germline V lookup: CDR1 KGHSH, CDR2 LQKENI. This CDR3 has 15 residues. J gave up 6 bases and V 4 bases, and 8 bases lay outside the gene matches. DNA of the CDR3: TGTGCCAGCTCACAACAGGGGGCCCTCTGGGATACGCAGTATTTT. Amino acids: CASSQQGALWDTQYF.